Shown below are 29 T cell receptor beta chains from a single sample sequenced in a study of blood T cell repertoires in COVID-19 (dated by TCRdb to 2018 to 2020). Libraries were constructed by the immunoSEQ multiplex PCR assay. The source is immuneACCESS, and TCRdb retained only in-frame sequences with V and J called. Part of the clones is not carried over; for the studies checked, unresolved V genes explain less than half of this, and the remainder is unexplained. This sample gives a few hundred thousand clones in total; around 87% of them show up just once. About 3% of the sample is taken by the ten largest. The sequencing sample was made of peripheral blood. The receptors were gathered from a human donor in a cohort sampled during active COVID-19.

This chain's CDR3 is CASSVVGQGNTEAFF. The CDR3 DNA sequence: TGTGCCAGCAGCGTAGTAGGACAGGGGAACACTGAAGCTTTCTTT. The chain employs TRBV9 and TRBJ1-1; 8 bases align to TRBD1. Trimming at V came to 0 bases and at J to 1 base, leaving 2 bases not matched to a gene. Germline CDR1 SGDLS, CDR2 YYNGEE. The CDR3 loop spans 15 amino acids.

The chain links TRBV5-1 to TRBJ1-1, with 11 bases aligning to TRBD1. Germline CDR1 is SGHRS and CDR2 is YFSETQ. V gave up 0 bases and J gave up 3 bases; unmatched junction bases: 4. The CDR3 has 16 residues. The chain's CDR3 is CASSLGTGGPDTEAFF. CDR3 nucleotides: TGCGCCAGCAGCTTGGGGACAGGGGGCCCAGACACTGAAGCTTTCTTT.

V and J are TRBV19 and TRBJ2-6; TRBD2 matches 7 bases. The CDR3 is 17 residues long. J gave up 0 bases and V 3 bases, and 5 bases lay outside the gene matches. Looked up from germline, CDR1 is LNHDA and CDR2 is SQIVND (reference sequence). CDR3 in amino acids: CASSMTTGGSGANVLTF. Here the CDR3 DNA reads TGTGCCAGTAGTATGACGACGGGAGGCTCTGGGGCCAACGTCCTGACTTTC.

This chain joins TRBV5-1 and TRBJ2-3; weak D call: TRBD1 (6 bases). Germline V gene data show CDR1 as SGHRS and CDR2 as YFSETQ. V lost 4 bases, J lost 2 bases, and 17 bases lay in between. The CDR3 is made up of 16 amino acids. The CDR3 is CASSAHRDTHTDTQYF. The CDR3 DNA reads TGCGCCAGCAGCGCGCACCGGGACACCCACACAGATACGCAGTATTTT. The complete variable domain, with remaining parts taken from reference TRBV5-1 and TRBJ2-3, reads KAGVTQTPRYLIKTRGQQVTLSCSPISGHRSVSWYQQTPGQGLQFLFEYFSETQRNKGNFPGRFSGRQFSNSRSEMNVSTLELGDSALYLCASSAHRDTHTDTQYFGPGTRLTVL.

This chain links TRBV5-4 with TRBJ2-1; TRBD1 agrees at 9 bases. The CDR3 runs to 17 residues. The V segment lost 4 bases and the J segment 4 bases; nucleotides outside the gene matches: 12. Germline CDR1 reads SGHNT; CDR2 reads YYREEE (reference sequence). Here the CDR3 DNA reads TGTGCCAGCAGCCAGGGGACAGGGCCGAGGGGTTACAATGAGCAGTTCTTC. Residues: CASSQGTGPRGYNEQFF.

Note on this clone: Other DNA sequences in the sample encode the same CDR3. The chain is built from TRBV2 and TRBJ2-2; D gene uncertain. The V and J ends lost 1 base and 1 base respectively, with 4 bases between them. CDR1 SNHLY and CDR2 FYNNEI come from the germline V gene. The length of the CDR3 is 14 residues. This chain's CDR3 is CASSEGRNTGELFF. CDR3 sequence (DNA): TGTGCCAGCAGTGAAGGGAGGAACACCGGGGAGCTGTTTTTT.

The chain couples TRBV9 to TRBJ2-1, with 11 bases identical to TRBD2. The CDR3 sequence is 14 residues long. V gave up 3 bases and J gave up 5 bases; unmatched junction bases: 1. CDR1 is SGDLS and CDR2 is YYNGEE in the germline V gene. CDR3 in amino acids: CASSETSGDNEQFF. The CDR3 nucleotides are TGTGCCAGCAGCGAGACTAGCGGGGACAATGAGCAGTTCTTC. Complete variable domain (other parts from reference TRBV9 and TRBJ2-1): DSGVTQTPKHLITATGQRVTLRCSPRSGDLSVYWYQQSLDQGLQFLIQYYNGEERAKGNILERFSAQQFPDLHSELNLSSLELGDSALYFCASSETSGDNEQFFGPGTRLTVL.

The V gene is TRBV28, the J gene TRBJ2-3, with D maybe TRBD2 (6 bases). The ends were cut back, 3 bases at V and 8 bases at J, with 15 bases in the middle. The CDR3 spans 14 residues. CDR1 MDHEN and CDR2 SYDVKM come from the germline V gene. The CDR3 sequence: CASSLSGGSVTQYF. The CDR3 DNA is TGTGCCAGCAGTTTGTCCGGAGGGAGTGTTACGCAGTATTTT.

The chain combines TRBV5-4 with TRBJ2-7, with a weak D call TRBD1 (5 bases). Trimming removed 2 bases from V and 5 bases from J, with 11 bases in between. The CDR3 extends over 13 amino acids. Germline-derived CDR1 and CDR2 are SGHNT and YYREEE (reference sequence). The CDR3 nucleotides read TGTGCCAGCAGCTTAGCAGGGTCAGACGAGCAGTACTTC. It encodes CASSLAGSDEQYF.

The rearrangement joins TRBV19 to TRBJ1-2; 10 positions match TRBD1. This CDR3 is 15 amino acids long. Germline-derived CDR1 and CDR2 are LNHDA and SQIVND (reference sequence). V lost 5 bases and J lost 4; bases outside the gene matches: 7. DNA of the CDR3: TGTGCCAGTAGTGCCGGGACAGGGGAATCCTATGGCTACACCTTC. Encoded protein: CASSAGTGESYGYTF.

This clone was recorded once. The CDR3 reads CASSYSSDTQYF. DNA for the CDR3: TGTGCCAGCAGTTACTCCTCCGATACGCAGTATTTT. The chain carries TRBV6-6 and TRBJ2-3, with D unclear. This CDR3 contains 12 residues. The V and J ends lost 0 bases and 6 bases respectively, with 4 bases between them. Germline V gene data show CDR1 as MNHNY and CDR2 as SVGAGI (reference sequence).

This clone was recorded once. The CDR3 sequence is CASRREGAYNEQFF. The CDR3 nucleotides read TGCGCCAGCAGGCGGGAGGGGGCCTACAATGAGCAGTTCTTC. The J gene is TRBJ2-1, the V gene TRBV5-1, with 9 bases fitting TRBD2. The germline gives CDR1 SGHRS, CDR2 YFSETQ. This CDR3 has 14 residues. V shed 5 bases, J shed 2 bases, and the junction held 2 bases outside the gene matches.

This chain joins TRBV28 and TRBJ2-1, with 14 positions matching TRBD2. CDR1 is MDHEN, CDR2 SYDVKM, per germline. The CDR3 runs to 20 residues. Trimming cost V 3 bases and J 3 bases; bases outside gene matches: 13. The CDR3 DNA sequence: TGTGCCAGCAGTTTCAGTTGGGGGACTAGCGGGAGAATTGACTACAATGAGCAGTTCTTC. Translating gives CASSFSWGTSGRIDYNEQFF.

The chain is built from TRBV27 and TRBJ1-5, with D tentatively TRBD1 (5 bases). The V and J ends lost 6 bases and 0 bases respectively, with 12 bases between them. CDR3 length: 15 residues. In germline, CDR1 is MNHEY, CDR2 SMNVEV (reference sequence). Written as DNA, the CDR3 is TGTGCCAGCAGATACAGGCTTAATAGCAATCAGCCCCAGCATTTT. The encoded protein is CASRYRLNSNQPQHF.

J is TRBJ2-7 and V is TRBV5-1; 7 bases fit TRBD2. In germline, CDR1 is SGHRS, CDR2 YFSETQ. The trim removed 3 bases at V and 1 base at J, leaving 10 bases unmatched. The CDR3 spans 16 residues. In DNA, the CDR3 is TGCGCCAGCAGCTCGGCGGGGGACGGGGGTTCCTACGAGCAGTACTTC. Encoded protein: CASSSAGDGGSYEQYF.

In the case of this clone: A read error may produce the germline difference seen at one junction end. The V and J genes are TRBV11-2 and TRBJ2-1; weak D call: TRBD2 (5 bases). The germline CDR1 and CDR2 sequences are SGHAT and FQNNGV. The CDR3 loop spans 12 amino acids. The CDR3 protein is CVSSAGRDWQFF. For the CDR3, the DNA is TGTGTCAGCAGCGCAGGTCGGGATTGGCAGTTCTTC.

The chain joins TRBV6-5 to TRBJ1-6, with D possibly matching TRBD1 (5 bases). This CDR3 is 14 amino acids long. The ends were cut back, 6 bases at V and 7 bases at J, with 13 bases in the middle. Per the germline V gene, CDR1 is MNHEY and CDR2 is SVGAGI. This chain's CDR3 is CASRGRRGNSPLHF. The CDR3 DNA is TGTGCCAGCAGGGGACGGCGGGGGAATTCACCCCTCCACTTT.

This CDR3 is CASSDLQGIYYGYTF. The DNA for the CDR3 is TGTGCCAGTAGCGACCTACAGGGAATTTACTATGGCTACACCTTC. The rearrangement joins TRBV19 to TRBJ1-2; D perhaps matches TRBD1 (6 bases). Germline CDR1 is LNHDA and CDR2 is SQIVND (reference sequence). This CDR3 region has 15 residues. V was trimmed by 6 bases and J by 3 bases, leaving 17 bases between them.

This clone turned up a few times. The chain employs TRBV5-1 and TRBJ1-1, with a weak D call TRBD1 (5 bases). V shed 3 bases and J shed 3 bases, with 12 bases lying between them. The CDR3 runs to 14 residues. Looked up from germline, CDR1 is SGHRS and CDR2 is YFSETQ. The CDR3 nucleotides read TGCGCCAGCAGCTCGCAGGGAGGAGACACTGAAGCTTTCTTT. Residues: CASSSQGGDTEAFF. The complete variable domain, with remaining parts taken from reference TRBV5-1 and TRBJ1-1, reads KAGVTQTPRYLIKTRGQQVTLSCSPISGHRSVSWYQQTPGQGLQFLFEYFSETQRNKGNFPGRFSGRQFSNSRSEMNVSTLELGDSALYLCASSSQGGDTEAFFGQGTRLTVV.

The rearrangement uses TRBV7-2 and TRBJ2-7, with a weak D call TRBD2 (6 bases). The CDR3 is made up of 15 amino acids. Between the trimmed V and J ends, which lost 1 base and 4 bases, there was a span of 14 bases. Germline CDR1 reads SGHTA; CDR2 reads FQGNSA. The CDR3 DNA reads as TGTGCCAGCAGCTTAGTTTTCGGGAGTGGGTACGAGCAGTACTTC. Translating gives CASSLVFGSGYEQYF.

J is TRBJ2-6 and V is TRBV5-1; D is possibly TRBD1 (6 bases). The CDR3 spans 15 residues. Germline CDR1 is SGHRS and CDR2 is YFSETQ. V lost 4 bases, J lost 1 base, and 9 bases lay in between. The CDR3 DNA is TGCGCCAGCAGCCAACAGGGTTCTGGGGCCAACGTCCTGACTTTC. Protein: CASSQQGSGANVLTF.

This sequence joins TRBV7-3 and TRBJ2-3, with 8 bases lining up with TRBD2. The germline CDR1 and CDR2 sequences are SGHTA and FQGTGA. V dropped 6 bases and J dropped 1; count of bases not matched to a gene: 6. The length of the CDR3 is 15 residues. DNA for the CDR3: TGTGCCAGCAGTCACGATAGCGGGGGCACAGATACGCAGTATTTT. Translation: CASSHDSGGTDTQYF.

The chain combines TRBV6-1 with TRBJ2-2; TRBD1 matches at 7 bases. The CDR3 has 16 amino acids. V lost 2 bases, J lost 5 bases, and 8 bases stayed unmatched. Germline V CDR1 and CDR2: MNHNS, SASEGT. CDR3 nucleotide sequence: TGTGCCAGCAGTGAATACAGGGGATCGATTACCGGGGAGCTGTTTTTT. Encoded protein: CASSEYRGSITGELFF.

The V call is TRBV27, the J call TRBJ1-3; maybe TRBD1 (5 bases). Germline CDR1 and CDR2: MNHEY and SMNVEV (reference sequence). V was shortened by 3 bases and J by 4 bases, with 10 bases between the two germline ends. This CDR3 comprises 14 residues. As DNA, the CDR3 is TGTGCCAGCAGTTTGGGGGGAGACGGAAACACCATATATTTT. Translated, it gives CASSLGGDGNTIYF.

This chain connects TRBV4-1 to TRBJ1-3, with 10 nucleotides matching TRBD1. This CDR3 has 19 amino acids. Trimming took 0 bases from V and 2 from J; bases not matched to a gene: 10. Germline values: CDR1 MGHRA, CDR2 YSYEKL. CDR3 protein: CASSQDQVGQGFPGNTIYF. The DNA of the CDR3 is TGCGCCAGCAGCCAAGATCAAGTGGGACAGGGGTTTCCTGGAAACACCATATATTTT.

V gene TRBV30 combines with J gene TRBJ1-1, with D possibly TRBD1 on 5 matching bases. Germline CDR1 GTSNPN, CDR2 SVGIG (reference sequence). V lost 3 bases to trimming and J lost 5 bases, with 16 bases between them. The CDR3 covers 14 residues. CDR3 DNA sequence: TGTGCCTGGAGCACCCAAGCGGGGCGGACTGAAGCTTTCTTT. Encoded protein: CAWSTQAGRTEAFF. Based on the CDR3 plus reference TRBV30 and TRBJ1-1, the full variable domain is SQTIHQWPATLVQPVGSPLSLECTVEGTSNPNLYWYRQAAGRGLQLLFYSVGIGQISSEVPQNLSASRPQDRQFILSSKKLLLSDSGFYLCAWSTQAGRTEAFFGQGTRLTVV.

This sequence joins TRBV28 and TRBJ2-3; tentative D call: TRBD2 (7 bases). There are 13 residues in the CDR3. V was clipped by 7 bases and J by 5 bases, with 13 bases between them. The germline V gene encodes CDR1 MDHEN and CDR2 SYDVKM. CDR3 coding DNA: TGTGCCAGCAAAGGGGGGGGAGTAGATACGCAGTATTTT. It specifies CASKGGGVDTQYF.

The J gene is TRBJ2-5, the V gene TRBV4-1; 8 nucleotides match TRBD2. The CDR3 is made up of 16 amino acids. With 4 bases clipped from V and 4 bases from J, the junction kept 11 bases outside the gene matches. In germline, CDR1 is MGHRA, CDR2 YSYEKL. CDR3 DNA sequence: TGCGCCAGCAGCCTCACCGGGGGGGTGGAGGCAGAGACCCAGTACTTC. It encodes CASSLTGGVEAETQYF.

The V and J genes are TRBV30 and TRBJ1-1, with D possibly TRBD1 on 5 matching bases. Between the trimmed V and J ends, which lost 7 bases and 3 bases, there was a span of 9 bases. The CDR3 totals 11 residues. CDR1 GTSNPN and CDR2 SVGIG come from the germline V gene (reference sequence). CDR3 sequence reads: CALTGDTEAFF. CDR3 nucleotides: TGTGCCTTGACGGGGGACACTGAAGCTTTCTTT.